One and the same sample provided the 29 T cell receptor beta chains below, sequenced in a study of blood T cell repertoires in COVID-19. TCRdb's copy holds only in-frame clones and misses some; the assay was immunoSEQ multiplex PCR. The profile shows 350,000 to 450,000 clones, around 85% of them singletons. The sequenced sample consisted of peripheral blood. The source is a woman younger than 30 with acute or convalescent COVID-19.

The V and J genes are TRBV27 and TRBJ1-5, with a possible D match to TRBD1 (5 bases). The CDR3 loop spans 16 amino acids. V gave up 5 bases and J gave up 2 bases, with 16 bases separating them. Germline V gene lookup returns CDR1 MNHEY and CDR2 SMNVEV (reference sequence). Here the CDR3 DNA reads TGTGCCAGCAGTCCCTCCAGGGTAAGGGGCAATCAGCCCCAGCATTTT. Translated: CASSPSRVRGNQPQHF.

CDR3 sequence reads: CASGLGTSGSYEQYF. The CDR3 bases are TGTGCTAGTGGTTTGGGGACTAGCGGGAGCTACGAGCAGTACTTC. The rearrangement links TRBV12-5 to TRBJ2-7, with TRBD2 identical over 13 bases. This CDR3 region has 15 residues. Germline assignment: CDR1 LGHNT and CDR2 FRNRAP. The trim removed 1 base at V and 3 bases at J, leaving 0 bases unmatched.

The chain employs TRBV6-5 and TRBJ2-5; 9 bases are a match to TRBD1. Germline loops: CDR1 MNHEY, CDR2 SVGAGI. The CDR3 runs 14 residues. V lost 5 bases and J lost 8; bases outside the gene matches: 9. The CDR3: CASSPRDRENTQYF. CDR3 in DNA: TGTGCCAGCAGTCCCCGGGACAGGGAAAATACCCAGTACTTC.

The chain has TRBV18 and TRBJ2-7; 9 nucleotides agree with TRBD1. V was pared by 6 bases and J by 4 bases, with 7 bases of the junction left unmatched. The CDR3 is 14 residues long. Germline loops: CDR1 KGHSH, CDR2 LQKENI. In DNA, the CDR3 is TGTGCCAGCTCCGGGACAGGGTCGGTTTACGAGCAGTACTTC. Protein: CASSGTGSVYEQYF.

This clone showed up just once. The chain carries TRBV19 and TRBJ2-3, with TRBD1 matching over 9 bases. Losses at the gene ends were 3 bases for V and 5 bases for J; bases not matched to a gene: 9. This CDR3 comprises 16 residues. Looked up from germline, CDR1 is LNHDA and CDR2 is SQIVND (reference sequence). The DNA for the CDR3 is TGTGCCAGTAGTATTGAATGGACAGGGGTGGGAGATACGCAGTATTTT. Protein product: CASSIEWTGVGDTQYF.

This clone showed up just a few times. The CDR3, as DNA: TGTGCCACCAGTGATCGAGCCGCATCTGGCTATGGCTACACCTTC. This translates into CATSDRAASGYGYTF. The chain recombines TRBV24-1 with TRBJ1-2; no clear D gene. V lost 3 bases to trimming and J lost 4 bases, with 14 bases between them. CDR1 is KGHDR, CDR2 SFDVKD, per germline. The CDR3 loop spans 15 amino acids.

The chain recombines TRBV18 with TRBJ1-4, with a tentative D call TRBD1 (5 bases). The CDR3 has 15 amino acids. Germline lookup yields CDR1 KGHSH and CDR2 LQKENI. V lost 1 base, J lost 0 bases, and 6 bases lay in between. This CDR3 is CASSPQTATNEKLFF. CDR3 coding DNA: TGTGCCAGCTCACCACAGACAGCAACTAATGAAAAACTGTTTTTT.

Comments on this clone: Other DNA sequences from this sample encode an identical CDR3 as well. The CDR3 sequence: CASSLGLAGGQETQYF. CDR3 DNA sequence: TGCGCCAGCAGCTTGGGACTAGCGGGGGGGCAAGAGACCCAGTACTTC. The chain recombines TRBV5-1 with TRBJ2-5, with TRBD2 matching 14 bases. Per the germline V gene, CDR1 is SGHRS and CDR2 is YFSETQ. With V trimmed by 0 bases and J by 2 bases, 0 bases remained unmatched. CDR3 length equals 16 residues. Supplemented by reference TRBV5-1 and TRBJ2-5, the full variable domain reads KAGVTQTPRYLIKTRGQQVTLSCSPISGHRSVSWYQQTPGQGLQFLFEYFSETQRNKGNFPGRFSGRQFSNSRSEMNVSTLELGDSALYLCASSLGLAGGQETQYFGPGTRLLVL.

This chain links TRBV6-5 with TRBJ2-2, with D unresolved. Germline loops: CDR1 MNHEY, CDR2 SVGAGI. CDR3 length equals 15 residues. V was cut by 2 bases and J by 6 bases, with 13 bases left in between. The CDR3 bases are TGTGCCAGCAGTTACGGGCAAGTCACCGCCGGGGAGCTGTTTTTT. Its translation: CASSYGQVTAGELFF.

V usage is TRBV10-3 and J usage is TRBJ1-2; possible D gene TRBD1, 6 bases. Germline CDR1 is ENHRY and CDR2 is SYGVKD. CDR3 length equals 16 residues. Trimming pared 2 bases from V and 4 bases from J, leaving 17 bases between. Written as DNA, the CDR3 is TGTGCCATCAGTGAGGAAAGGTCAGGGGTTGTCTATGGCTACACCTTC. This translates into CAISEERSGVVYGYTF.

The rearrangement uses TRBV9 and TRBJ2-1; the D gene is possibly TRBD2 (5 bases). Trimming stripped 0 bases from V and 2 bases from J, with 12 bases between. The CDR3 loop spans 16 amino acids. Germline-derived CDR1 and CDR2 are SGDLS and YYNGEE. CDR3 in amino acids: CASSVEAGVAYNEQFF. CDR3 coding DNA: TGTGCCAGCAGCGTAGAGGCGGGTGTAGCCTACAATGAGCAGTTCTTC.

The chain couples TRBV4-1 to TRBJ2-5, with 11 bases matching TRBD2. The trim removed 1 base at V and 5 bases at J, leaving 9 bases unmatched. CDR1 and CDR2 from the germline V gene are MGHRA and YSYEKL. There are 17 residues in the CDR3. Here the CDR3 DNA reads TGCGCCAGCAGCCAAGGTTTAGCGGGGGGGCCGGTGGAGACCCAGTACTTC. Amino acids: CASSQGLAGGPVETQYF.

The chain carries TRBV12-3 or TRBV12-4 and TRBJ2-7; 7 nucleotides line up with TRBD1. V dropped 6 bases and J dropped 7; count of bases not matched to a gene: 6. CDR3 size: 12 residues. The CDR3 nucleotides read TGTGCCAGCAGCCGGGACAGCTGGGAGCAGTACTTC. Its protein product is CASSRDSWEQYF.

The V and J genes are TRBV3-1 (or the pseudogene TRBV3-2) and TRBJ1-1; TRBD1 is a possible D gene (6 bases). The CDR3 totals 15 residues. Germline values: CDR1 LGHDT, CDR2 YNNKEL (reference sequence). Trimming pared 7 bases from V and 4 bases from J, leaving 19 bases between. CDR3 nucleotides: TGTGCCAGCACCCTAAGAGGGGGGGCTGCCACTGAAGCTTTCTTT. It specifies CASTLRGGAATEAFF.

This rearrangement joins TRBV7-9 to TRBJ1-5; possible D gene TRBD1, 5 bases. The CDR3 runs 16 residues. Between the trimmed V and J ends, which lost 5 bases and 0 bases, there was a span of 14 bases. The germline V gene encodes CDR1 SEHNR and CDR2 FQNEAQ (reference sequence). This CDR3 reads CASSTEGLFSNQPQHF. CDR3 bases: TGTGCCAGCAGCACGGAGGGACTGTTTAGCAATCAGCCCCAGCATTTT.

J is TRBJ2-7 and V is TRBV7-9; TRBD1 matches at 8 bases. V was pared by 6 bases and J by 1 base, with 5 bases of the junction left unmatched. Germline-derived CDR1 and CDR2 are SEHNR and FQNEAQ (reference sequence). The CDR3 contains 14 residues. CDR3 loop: CASRTQGASYEQYF. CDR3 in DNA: TGTGCCAGCAGGACGCAGGGGGCTTCCTACGAGCAGTACTTC.

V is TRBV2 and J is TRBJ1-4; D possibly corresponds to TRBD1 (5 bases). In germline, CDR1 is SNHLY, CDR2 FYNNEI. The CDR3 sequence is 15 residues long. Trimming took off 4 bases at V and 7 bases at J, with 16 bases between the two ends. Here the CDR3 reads CASSVGGLVSEKLFF. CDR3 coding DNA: TGTGCCAGCAGTGTTGGGGGGTTAGTAAGTGAAAAACTGTTTTTT. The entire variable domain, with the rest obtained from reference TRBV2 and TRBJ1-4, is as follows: EPEVTQTPSHQVTQMGQEVILRCVPISNHLYFYWYRQILGQKVEFLVSFYNNEISEKSEIFDDQFSVERPDGSNFTLKIRSTKLEDSAMYFCASSVGGLVSEKLFFGSGTQLSVL.

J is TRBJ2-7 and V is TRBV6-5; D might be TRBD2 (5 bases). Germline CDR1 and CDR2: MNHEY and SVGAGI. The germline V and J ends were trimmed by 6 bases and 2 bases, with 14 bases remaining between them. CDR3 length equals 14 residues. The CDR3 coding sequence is TGTGCCAGCAGGTTTGCTCCCGGGACCTACGAGCAGTACTTC. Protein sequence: CASRFAPGTYEQYF.

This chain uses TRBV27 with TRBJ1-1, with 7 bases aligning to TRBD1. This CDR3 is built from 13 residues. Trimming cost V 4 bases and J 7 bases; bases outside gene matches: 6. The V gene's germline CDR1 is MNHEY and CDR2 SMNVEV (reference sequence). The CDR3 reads CASSSPRDSEAFF. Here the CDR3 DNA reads TGTGCCAGCAGTTCGCCCAGGGACAGTGAAGCTTTCTTT.

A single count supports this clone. The CDR3 region has the DNA TGTGCCAGCAGCGCGCAGGGACAGGGTGGGGAGTATGGCTACACCTTC. Its translation is CASSAQGQGGEYGYTF. The chain uses TRBV9 and TRBJ1-2; 9 bases line up with TRBD1. J lost 5 bases, V lost 3 bases, and 11 bases had no gene match. The CDR3 is 16 residues long. The V gene's germline CDR1 is SGDLS and CDR2 YYNGEE. The full variable domain, in which reference TRBV9 and TRBJ1-2 provide the parts outside the CDR3, is DSGVTQTPKHLITATGQRVTLRCSPRSGDLSVYWYQQSLDQGLQFLIQYYNGEERAKGNILERFSAQQFPDLHSELNLSSLELGDSALYFCASSAQGQGGEYGYTFGSGTRLTVV.

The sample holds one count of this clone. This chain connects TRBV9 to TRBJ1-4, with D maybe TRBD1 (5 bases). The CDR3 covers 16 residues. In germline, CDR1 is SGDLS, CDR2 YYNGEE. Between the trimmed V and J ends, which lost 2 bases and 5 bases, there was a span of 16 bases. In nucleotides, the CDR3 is TGTGCCAGCAGCGTGGAACCAGACAGACTGAATGAAAAACTGTTTTTT. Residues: CASSVEPDRLNEKLFF.

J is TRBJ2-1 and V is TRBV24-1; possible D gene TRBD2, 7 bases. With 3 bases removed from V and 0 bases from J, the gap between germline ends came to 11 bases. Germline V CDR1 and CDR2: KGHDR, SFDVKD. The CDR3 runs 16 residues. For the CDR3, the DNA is TGTGCCACCAGTGATGCGGGGGCCCACTCCTACAATGAGCAGTTCTTC. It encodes CATSDAGAHSYNEQFF.

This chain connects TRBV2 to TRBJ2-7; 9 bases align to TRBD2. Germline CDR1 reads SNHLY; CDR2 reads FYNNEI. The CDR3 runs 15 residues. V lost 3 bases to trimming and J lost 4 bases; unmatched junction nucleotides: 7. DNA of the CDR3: TGTGCCAGCAGTGACCCTAGCGGGGTCGGGTACGAGCAGTACTTC. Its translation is CASSDPSGVGYEQYF.

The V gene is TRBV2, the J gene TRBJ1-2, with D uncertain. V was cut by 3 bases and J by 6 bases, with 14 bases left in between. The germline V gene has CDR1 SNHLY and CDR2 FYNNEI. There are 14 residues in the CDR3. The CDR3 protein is CASSEGTREDGYTF. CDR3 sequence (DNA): TGTGCCAGCAGTGAGGGAACCCGGGAAGATGGCTACACCTTC.

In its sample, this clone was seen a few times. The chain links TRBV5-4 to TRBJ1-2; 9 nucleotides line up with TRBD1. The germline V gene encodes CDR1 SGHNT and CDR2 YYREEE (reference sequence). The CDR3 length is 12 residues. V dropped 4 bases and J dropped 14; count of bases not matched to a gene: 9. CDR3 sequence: CASSELSTGGTF. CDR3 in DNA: TGTGCCAGCAGCGAGCTATCGACAGGGGGTACCTTC.

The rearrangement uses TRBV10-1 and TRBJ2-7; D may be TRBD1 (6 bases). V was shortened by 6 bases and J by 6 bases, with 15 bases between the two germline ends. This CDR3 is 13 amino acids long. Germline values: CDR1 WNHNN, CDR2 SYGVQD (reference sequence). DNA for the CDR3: TGCGCCAGCAGCTCGGACAGTCTCGGCGAGCAGTACTTC. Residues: CASSSDSLGEQYF.

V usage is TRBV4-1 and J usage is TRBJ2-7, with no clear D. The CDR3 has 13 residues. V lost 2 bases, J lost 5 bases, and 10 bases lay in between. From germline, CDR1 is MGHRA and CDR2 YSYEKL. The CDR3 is CASSQWQSHEQYF. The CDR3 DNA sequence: TGCGCCAGCAGCCAATGGCAGTCCCACGAGCAGTACTTC.

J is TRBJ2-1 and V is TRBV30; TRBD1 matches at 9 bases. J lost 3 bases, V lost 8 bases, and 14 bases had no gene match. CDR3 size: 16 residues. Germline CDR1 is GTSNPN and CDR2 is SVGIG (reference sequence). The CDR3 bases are TGTGCCGGGTACCTTATGGGACAGGGAAACTACAATGAGCAGTTCTTC. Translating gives CAGYLMGQGNYNEQFF. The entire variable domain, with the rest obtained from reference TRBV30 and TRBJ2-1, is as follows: SQTIHQWPATLVQPVGSPLSLECTVEGTSNPNLYWYRQAAGRGLQLLFYSVGIGQISSEVPQNLSASRPQDRQFILSSKKLLLSDSGFYLCAGYLMGQGNYNEQFFGPGTRLTVL.

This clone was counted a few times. The CDR3 loop reads CASSIHRGEQFF. CDR3 in DNA: TGTGCCAGTAGTATCCACAGGGGAGAGCAGTTCTTC. The chain carries TRBV19 and TRBJ2-1, with 7 bases lining up with TRBD1. Germline V lookup: CDR1 LNHDA, CDR2 SQIVND (reference sequence). CDR3 length: 12 amino acids. V lost 3 bases, J lost 10 bases, and 3 bases stayed unmatched.